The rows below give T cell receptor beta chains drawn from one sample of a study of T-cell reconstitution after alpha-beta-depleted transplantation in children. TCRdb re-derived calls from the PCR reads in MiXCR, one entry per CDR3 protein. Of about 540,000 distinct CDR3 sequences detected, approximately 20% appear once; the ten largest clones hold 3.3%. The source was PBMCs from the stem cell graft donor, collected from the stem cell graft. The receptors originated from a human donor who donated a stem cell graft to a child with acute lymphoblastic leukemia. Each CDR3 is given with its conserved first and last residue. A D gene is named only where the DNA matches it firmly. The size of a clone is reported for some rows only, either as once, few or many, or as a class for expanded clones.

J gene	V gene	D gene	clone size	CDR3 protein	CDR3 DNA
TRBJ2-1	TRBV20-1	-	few	CSARGAGVDNNEQFF	TGCAGTGCTAGAGGAGCGGGCGTAGATAACAATGAGCAGTTCTTC
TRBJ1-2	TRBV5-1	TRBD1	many	CASSLGAGGLYGYTF	TGCGCCAGCAGCTTGGGAGCAGGGGGCTTGTATGGCTACACCTTC
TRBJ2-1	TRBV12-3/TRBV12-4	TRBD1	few	CASTLMGGQGNEQFF	TGTGCCAGTACACTGATGGGGGGACAGGGGAATGAGCAGTTCTTC
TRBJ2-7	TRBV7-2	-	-	CASSLFGPTYEQYF	TGTGCCAGCAGCTTATTCGGGCCCACCTACGAGCAGTACTTC
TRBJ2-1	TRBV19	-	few	CASSIGQGTMDEQFF	TGTGCCAGTAGTATAGGACAGGGGACTATGGATGAGCAGTTCTTC
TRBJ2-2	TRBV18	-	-	CASSPAQANTGELFF	TGTGCCAGCTCACCAGCCCAGGCGAACACCGGGGAGCTGTTTTTT
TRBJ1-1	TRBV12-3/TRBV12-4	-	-	CASSPLGRAREAFF	TGTGCCAGCAGTCCTCTGGGGAGGGCGCGTGAAGCTTTCTTT
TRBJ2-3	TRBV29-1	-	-	CSVERSGTDTQYF	TGCAGCGTTGAGAGGAGCGGCACAGATACGCAGTATTTT
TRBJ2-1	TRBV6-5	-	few	CASSYGRGYEQFF	TGTGCCAGCAGTTACGGACGCGGGTATGAGCAGTTCTTC
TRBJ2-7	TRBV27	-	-	CASRPGGFGYEQYF	TGTGCCAGCAGGCCTGGGGGCTTTGGATACGAGCAGTACTTC
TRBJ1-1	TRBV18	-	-	CASSPAGRNTEAFF	TGTGCCAGCTCACCAGCCGGACGGAACACTGAAGCTTTCTTT
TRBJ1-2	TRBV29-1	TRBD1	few	CSVATGGNYGYTF	TGCAGCGTCGCGACAGGGGGGAACTATGGCTACACCTTC
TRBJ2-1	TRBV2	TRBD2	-	CASSAPGTSGSRPYNEQFF	TGTGCCAGCAGTGCCCCCGGGACTAGCGGGAGCAGGCCCTACAATGAGCAGTTCTTC
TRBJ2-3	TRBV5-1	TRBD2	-	CASIPGTSGSGGTDTQYF	TGCGCCAGCATCCCCGGGACTAGCGGGAGTGGAGGCACAGATACGCAGTATTTT
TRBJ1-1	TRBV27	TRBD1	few	CASSPRPGTGSFF	TGTGCCAGCAGTCCCAGACCGGGGACAGGGTCTTTCTTT
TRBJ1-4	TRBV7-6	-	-	CASSPGTGNGHEKLFF	TGTGCCAGCAGCCCTGGGACGGGGAACGGGCATGAAAAACTGTTTTTT
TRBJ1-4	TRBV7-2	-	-	CASSPGRAERANEKLFF	TGTGCCAGCAGTCCCGGCAGGGCAGAGAGGGCTAATGAAAAACTGTTTTTT
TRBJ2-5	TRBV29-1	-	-	CSVNHRVVKETQYF	TGCAGCGTTAATCACCGAGTCGTTAAAGAGACCCAGTACTTC
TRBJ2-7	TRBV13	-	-	CASSLEGPGTYEQYF	TGTGCCAGCAGCTTAGAGGGCCCAGGCACCTACGAGCAGTACTTC
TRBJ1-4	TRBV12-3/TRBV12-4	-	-	CASSQSGASTNEKLFF	TGTGCCAGCAGTCAGTCAGGTGCTTCAACTAATGAAAAACTGTTTTTT
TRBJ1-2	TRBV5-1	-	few	CASRRRGQGKGYTF	TGCGCCAGCAGAAGAAGAGGGCAGGGTAAAGGCTACACCTTC
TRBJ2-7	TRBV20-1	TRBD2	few	CSAMRGTGRAYEQYF	TGCAGTGCTATGAGGGGGACCGGGAGGGCCTACGAGCAGTACTTC
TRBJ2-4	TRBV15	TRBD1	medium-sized	CATSRDPGTGGNIQYF	TGTGCCACCAGCAGAGATCCCGGGACAGGGGGCAACATTCAGTACTTC
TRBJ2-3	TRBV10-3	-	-	CATVAKTSTDTQYF	TGTGCCACCGTAGCGAAAACTAGCACAGATACGCAGTATTTT
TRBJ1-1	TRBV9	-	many	CASSVDEGPNTEAFF	TGTGCCAGCAGCGTAGATGAGGGGCCGAACACTGAAGCTTTCTTT
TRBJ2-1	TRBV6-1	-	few	CASSEDSHNEQFF	TGTGCCAGCAGTGAAGACAGCCACAATGAGCAGTTCTTC
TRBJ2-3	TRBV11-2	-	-	CASSLNWEGADTQYF	TGTGCCAGCAGCTTAAACTGGGAGGGGGCAGATACGCAGTATTTT
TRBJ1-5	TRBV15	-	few	CATSRDHIWMGNQPQHF	TGTGCCACCAGCAGAGATCACATTTGGATGGGCAATCAGCCCCAGCATTTT
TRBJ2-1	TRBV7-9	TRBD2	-	CASSLSSGRIIPQFF	TGTGCCAGCAGCTTAAGTAGCGGGAGGATTATACCGCAGTTCTTC
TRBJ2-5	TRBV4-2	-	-	CASSQDLRAQETQYF	TGTGCCAGCAGCCAAGATCTGCGCGCACAAGAGACCCAGTACTTC
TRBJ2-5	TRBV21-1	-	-	CASSSRAPSRKTQYF	TGTGCCAGCAGCAGCCGGGCCCCTTCTCGGAAGACCCAGTACTTC
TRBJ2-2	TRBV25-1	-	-	CASSVGAPNTGELFF	TGTGCCAGCAGTGTCGGGGCCCCGAACACCGGGGAGCTGTTTTTT
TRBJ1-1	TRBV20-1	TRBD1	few	CSARRDRGLSLTPGQAFF	TGCAGTGCTCGACGGGACAGGGGGCTCTCTTTAACCCCGGGACAAGCTTTCTTT
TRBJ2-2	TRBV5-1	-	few	CASSLGSRQVLYLANTGELFF	TGCGCCAGCAGCTTGGGGAGCAGGCAGGTACTTTACCTCGCGAACACCGGGGAGCTGTTTTTT